This TCR beta chain derives from a study of blood T cell repertoires in COVID-19. Overall study: Material from acute and convalescent COVID-19 was sourced from the United States, Italy and Spain.

TCRdb's table, derived via immunoSEQ multiplex PCR, lists solely in-frame clones and lacks some. The sample carries about 150,000 clones, over 75% recorded once. Individuals drawn from 24 US areas were roughly 18 to 100 years old. Recovered participants had two consecutive negative NP/OP PCR tests, healthcare professional clearance, or symptom resolution. V was cut by 0 bases and J by 2 bases, with 7 bases left in between. This CDR3 region has 14 residues. The germline CDR1 and CDR2 sequences are KGHSH and LQKENI. This TCR was recovered from a woman aged 45-65 years who had recovered from COVID-19. Material for sequencing was PBMCs or T cells enriched from blood (not recorded which). The chain employs TRBV18 and TRBJ1-2; D is perhaps TRBD1 (6 bases). Written as DNA, the CDR3 is TGTGCCAGCTCACCACCCGGACAGAACTATGGCTACACCTTC. It specifies CASSPPGQNYGYTF.